This T cell receptor (beta chain) came from a study of blood T cell repertoires in COVID-19. V lost 4 bases and J lost 1; bases outside the gene matches: 4. Germline-derived CDR1 and CDR2 are SGHNT and YYREEE (reference sequence). This CDR3 region has 14 residues. Clones were sequenced by immunoSEQ multiplex PCR, and TCRdb holds only the in-frame ones, with some missing. Of 200,000 to 300,000 clones in the sample, around nine tenths were seen once. This rearrangement joins TRBV5-4 to TRBJ2-7; 8 nucleotides match TRBD1. The origin of this receptor is a man aged 25 to 40 with active or convalescent COVID-19. The sequenced sample was peripheral blood. CDR3 nucleotide sequence: TGTGCCAGCAGCCAAGGACAGGGTTCCTACGAGCAGTACTTC. Protein product: CASSQGQGSYEQYF. The variable domain in full, with the rest retrieved from reference TRBV5-4 and TRBJ2-7, is ETGVTQSPTHLIKTRGQQVTLRCSSQSGHNTVSWYQQALGQGPQFIFQYYREEENGRGNFPPRFSGLQFPNYSSELNVNALELDDSALYLCASSQGQGSYEQYFGPGTRLTVT.